The 24 T cell receptor beta chains below were found in one sample sequenced in a study of graft-versus-host responses after intestinal transplantation. Sequenced by immunoSEQ multiplex PCR; TCRdb stores in-frame clones only, minus some. The top ten hold around 0.067% of the sample, which has 99,000 or so clones, around 92% seen once. Their recognized antigens are unknown. The sequencing used unstimulated CD8+ T cells sorted from spleen or lymph node cells, collected before transplant. These receptors came from a human donor who was the organ donor for an intestinal transplant.

This chain joins TRBV13 and TRBJ2-5; possible D gene TRBD1, 6 bases. CDR3 length equals 14 residues. V was trimmed by 0 bases and J by 2 bases, leaving 7 bases between them. CDR1 PRHDT and CDR2 FYEKMQ come from the germline V gene (reference sequence). CDR3 bases: TGTGCCAGCAGCTTAGGCGGACAGCAAGAGACCCAGTACTTC. It codes for CASSLGGQQETQYF.

This chain joins TRBV27 and TRBJ2-1; 10 nucleotides agree with TRBD2. CDR3 length: 16 residues. The V segment lost 3 bases and the J segment 10 bases; nucleotides outside the gene matches: 12. Germline-derived CDR1 and CDR2 are MNHEY and SMNVEV (reference sequence). CDR3 DNA: TGTGCCAGCAGTTTTGTTGGAGCGGGAGGGCCCGGGGAGCAGTTCTTC. This sequence encodes CASSFVGAGGPGEQFF.

The genes are TRBV10-2 and TRBJ2-1; D is undetermined. This CDR3 is 14 amino acids long. Trimming took off 3 bases at V and 6 bases at J, with 12 bases between the two ends. Germline V gene data show CDR1 as WSHSY and CDR2 as SAAADI. The CDR3 region has the DNA TGCGCCAGCAGTGACGATGGCGAGGCCAATGAGCAGTTCTTC. Translated: CASSDDGEANEQFF.

The chain links TRBV6-4 to TRBJ1-1; TRBD1 matches at 8 bases. Germline assignment: CDR1 MRHNA and CDR2 SNTAGT. This CDR3 region has 14 residues. V trimming: 7 bases; J trimming: 4 bases; junction bases outside the gene matches: 8. The CDR3, as DNA: TGTGCCAGCAACCGGACAGGGCAGAGCACTGAAGCTTTCTTT. This gives the protein CASNRTGQSTEAFF.

This chain joins TRBV7-9 and TRBJ2-1; possibly TRBD2 for D (6 bases). Germline loops: CDR1 SEHNR, CDR2 FQNEAQ (reference sequence). The V end lost 8 bases, the J end lost 3 bases, and 17 bases lay between the germline ends. The CDR3 length is 15 residues. The CDR3 DNA is TGTGCCAGCTCCGACGGCGGGAACAGCTACAATGAGCAGTTCTTC. Translating it yields CASSDGGNSYNEQFF.

The J gene is TRBJ1-1, the V gene TRBV11-2; D gene uncertain. This CDR3 is built from 13 residues. Per the germline V gene, CDR1 is SGHAT and CDR2 is FQNNGV. V shed 1 base and J shed 5 bases, with 8 bases lying between them. Here the CDR3 reads CASSLGGWTEAFF. In DNA form, the CDR3 reads TGTGCCAGCAGCTTAGGCGGGTGGACTGAAGCTTTCTTT.

The chain has TRBV7-3 and TRBJ2-1, with TRBD1 matching over 8 bases. Germline V gene data show CDR1 as SGHTA and CDR2 as FQGTGA. This CDR3 has 15 amino acids. The V segment lost 2 bases and the J segment 8 bases; nucleotides outside the gene matches: 8. The CDR3 here is CASSLSTGVWDEQFF. The CDR3 bases are TGTGCCAGCAGCTTATCGACAGGGGTTTGGGATGAGCAGTTCTTC.

This chain joins TRBV5-4 and TRBJ2-3; D unresolved. V dropped 2 bases and J dropped 5 bases, with 12 bases sitting between them. The CDR3 contains 14 residues. Per the germline V gene, CDR1 is SGHNT and CDR2 is YYREEE (reference sequence). CDR3 nucleotides: TGTGCCAGCAGCTTTCTGAAAAGCCAAGATACGCAGTATTTT. It codes for CASSFLKSQDTQYF.

The gene calls are TRBV9 and TRBJ1-1; D gene uncertain. This CDR3 comprises 11 residues. Germline V CDR1 and CDR2: SGDLS, YYNGEE. V shed 2 bases and J shed 7 bases, with 6 bases lying between them. The CDR3 DNA sequence: TGTGCCAGCAGCGTGGGAGTTGAAGCTTTCTTT. It encodes CASSVGVEAFF. Complete variable domain (other parts from reference TRBV9 and TRBJ1-1): DSGVTQTPKHLITATGQRVTLRCSPRSGDLSVYWYQQSLDQGLQFLIQYYNGEERAKGNILERFSAQQFPDLHSELNLSSLELGDSALYFCASSVGVEAFFGQGTRLTVV.

This clone occurred once. The V gene is TRBV7-6, the J gene TRBJ2-5; D unclear. The germline CDR1 and CDR2 sequences are SGHVS and FNYEAQ. The V gene lost 2 bases and the J gene lost 4 bases, with 8 bases spanning the gap. The CDR3 length is 13 residues. CDR3 loop: CASSLSRGETQYF. The CDR3 nucleotides read TGTGCCAGCAGCTTATCCAGAGGAGAGACCCAGTACTTC.

This chain connects TRBV11-3 to TRBJ1-5; D is ambiguous. Germline CDR1 is SGHNT and CDR2 is YENEEA. The CDR3 loop spans 10 amino acids. V was pared by 5 bases and J by 14 bases, with 10 bases between. CDR3 nucleotides: TGTGCCAGCAGCCGCGGTCCCGAGCATTTT. Protein: CASSRGPEHF.

The chain recombines TRBV12-5 with TRBJ1-1; weak D call: TRBD1 (5 bases). The germline V gene encodes CDR1 LGHNT and CDR2 FRNRAP. The CDR3 has 11 amino acids. V was clipped by 5 bases and J by 11 bases, with 12 bases between them. The DNA of the CDR3 is TGTGCTAGTGGTCTAACCCGGGGGGCTTTCTTT. Protein sequence: CASGLTRGAFF.

The chain couples TRBV14 to TRBJ1-2; D is possibly TRBD1 (6 bases). Germline lookup yields CDR1 SGHDN and CDR2 FVKESK. Trimming took off 4 bases at V and 4 bases at J, with 16 bases between the two ends. The CDR3 is made up of 15 amino acids. The CDR3 bases are TGTGCCAGCAGCCCCTACTCGACAGGTAGCTATGGCTACACCTTC. Amino acids: CASSPYSTGSYGYTF.

The genes are TRBV19 and TRBJ2-5; D possibly corresponds to TRBD1 (6 bases). Germline V gene sequence: CDR1 LNHDA, CDR2 SQIVND (reference sequence). V lost 3 bases, J lost 2 bases, and 19 bases lay in between. The CDR3 contains 17 residues. CDR3 region: CASSIRAVWGLQETQYF. Written as DNA, the CDR3 is TGTGCCAGTAGTATCCGAGCTGTTTGGGGGCTGCAAGAGACCCAGTACTTC.

The chain combines TRBV5-6 with TRBJ1-2, with TRBD1 matching over 7 bases. This CDR3 region has 14 residues. The J segment lost 3 bases and the V segment lost 3 bases, leaving 5 bases of the junction unmatched. Germline lookup yields CDR1 SGHDT and CDR2 YYEEEE. CDR3 sequence reads: CASSWGQSDYGYTF. The CDR3 coding sequence is TGTGCCAGCAGCTGGGGACAGAGCGACTATGGCTACACCTTC.

This clone was picked up one time. The chain joins TRBV6-5 to TRBJ2-3, with D possibly being TRBD1 (6 bases). Germline V gene sequence: CDR1 MNHEY, CDR2 SVGAGI. The V end was cut by 6 bases, the J end by 3 bases, with 13 bases between. The CDR3 loop spans 14 amino acids. Here the CDR3 reads CASRSIRGTDTQYF. The CDR3 nucleotides are TGTGCCAGCAGGTCCATTAGGGGGACAGATACGCAGTATTTT.

The rearrangement uses TRBV16 and TRBJ2-1; D may be TRBD2 (5 bases). The CDR3 sequence is 11 residues long. Germline lookup yields CDR1 KGHSY and CDR2 FQNENV. Between the trimmed V and J ends, which lost 1 base and 12 bases, there was a span of 7 bases. CDR3 nucleotides: TGTGCCAGCAGCCAATTACGGGGGCAGTTCTTC. It translates to CASSQLRGQFF.

The chain carries TRBV5-1 and TRBJ2-7; D perhaps matches TRBD1 (8 bases). The CDR3 sequence is 14 residues long. Per the germline V gene, CDR1 is SGHRS and CDR2 is YFSETQ. V was cut by 3 bases and J by 7 bases, with 17 bases left in between. The CDR3 region has the DNA TGCGCCAGCAGCTCTTGGGGGGGACAGGAAGAGCAGTACTTC. Amino acid sequence: CASSSWGGQEEQYF.

This clone was recorded only once. The rearrangement links TRBV9 to TRBJ1-1, with D possibly being TRBD1 (5 bases). The CDR3 contains 17 residues. Per germline, CDR1 SGDLS and CDR2 YYNGEE. Trimming cost V 0 bases and J 5 bases, with 20 bases left between them. The CDR3 nucleotides read TGTGCCAGCAGCGTAGATACCCACTGGGGGGGAGAAACTGAAGCTTTCTTT. Translating it yields CASSVDTHWGGETEAFF.

There are a few counts of this clone. This chain joins TRBV6-6 and TRBJ1-4; possible D gene TRBD1, 5 bases. V gave up 4 bases and J gave up 5 bases, with 17 bases separating them. This CDR3 is 16 amino acids long. From germline, CDR1 is MNHNY and CDR2 SVGAGI (reference sequence). CDR3 residues: CASSLWSGTDNEKLFF. The DNA of the CDR3 is TGTGCCAGCAGTTTGTGGAGCGGGACGGACAATGAAAAACTGTTTTTT.

The chain carries TRBV5-1 and TRBJ2-7; 7 bases are shared with TRBD2. The CDR3 length is 17 residues. Unmatched junction bases numbered 9, after V lost 0 bases and J lost 0 bases. Germline loops: CDR1 SGHRS, CDR2 YFSETQ. The CDR3 region is CASSLAAREFFSYEQYF. The CDR3 nucleotides are TGCGCCAGCAGCTTGGCCGCGCGGGAGTTCTTCTCCTACGAGCAGTACTTC.

This clone was found once. J is TRBJ2-7 and V is TRBV11-3; 8 positions agree with TRBD2. V lost 5 bases and J lost 3; bases outside the gene matches: 9. The germline V gene encodes CDR1 SGHNT and CDR2 YENEEA. The CDR3 consists of 15 residues. The CDR3 nucleotides read TGTGCCAGCAGCCCACGGGGGGGCAATTACTACGAGCAGTACTTC. Protein: CASSPRGGNYYEQYF.

The chain joins TRBV14 to TRBJ2-4; a weak D match, TRBD2 (6 bases). Germline V gene lookup returns CDR1 SGHDN and CDR2 FVKESK. The CDR3 has 16 amino acids. Trimming stripped 1 base from V and 3 bases from J, with 13 bases between. The CDR3 region is CASSQGVPGDKNIQYF. The CDR3 DNA follows: TGTGCCAGCAGCCAAGGGGTCCCGGGGGACAAAAACATTCAGTACTTC. Drawing the rest from reference TRBV14 and TRBJ2-4, the complete variable domain is EAGVTQFPSHSVIEKGQTVTLRCDPISGHDNLYWYRRVMGKEIKFLLHFVKESKQDESGMPNNRFLAERTGGTYSTLKVQPAELEDSGVYFCASSQGVPGDKNIQYFGAGTRLSVL.

The chain has TRBV9 and TRBJ2-7; D possibly corresponds to TRBD2 (6 bases). The CDR3 loop spans 16 amino acids. The ends were cut back, 0 bases at V and 7 bases at J, with 20 bases in the middle. Germline CDR1 is SGDLS and CDR2 is YYNGEE. CDR3 DNA sequence: TGTGCCAGCAGCGTAGCGGGACTCCGAGTTGAAGAAGAGCAGTACTTC. The encoded protein is CASSVAGLRVEEEQYF.